The 8 T cell receptor beta chains in this list originate from one sample, sequenced in a study of post-analysis software for immune sequencing data. Prepared libraries of TCR beta cDNA carried unique molecular identifiers. TCRdb re-derived calls from the PCR reads in MiXCR, one entry per CDR3 protein. The table shows fewer than 900,000 distinct CDR3 sequences, with 46% occurring only once. Study findings and constraints: Relative to controls, patients had a few TRBV segments at higher frequency, with TRBV5-6, TRBV5-1 and TRBV20-1 among these.

Which antigens these TCRs recognize remains unknown. Sample: blood. These receptors all stem from a girl aged 5 to 17 with multiple sclerosis.

The rearrangement joins TRBV4-3 to TRBJ2-1, with D possibly being TRBD1 (5 bases). The V and J ends lost 2 bases and 7 bases respectively, with 12 bases between them. Germline V gene data show CDR1 as LGHNA and CDR2 as YSLEER. The CDR3 runs 14 residues. The CDR3 loop reads CASSQSMQGNEQFF. The CDR3 DNA reads TGCGCCAGCAGCCAAAGTATGCAGGGAAATGAGCAGTTCTTC.

This clonotype showed up just a few times. The genes are TRBV12-3 or TRBV12-4 and TRBJ1-5; D possibly corresponds to TRBD1 (5 bases). The ends were cut back, 5 bases at V and 2 bases at J, with 10 bases in the middle. The CDR3 contains 14 residues. CDR3 DNA sequence: TGTGCCAGCAGTCGGGGGAATGGCAATCAGCCCCAGCATTTT. This translates into CASSRGNGNQPQHF.

The V gene is TRBV28, the J gene TRBJ2-3, with D uncertain. The germline CDR1 and CDR2 sequences are MDHEN and SYDVKM. Between the trimmed V and J ends, which lost 5 bases and 1 base, there was a span of 13 bases. This CDR3 spans 15 amino acids. For the CDR3, the DNA is TGTGCCAGCAGTCTCCTGGGTTTCGGCACAGATACGCAGTATTTT. Protein sequence: CASSLLGFGTDTQYF.

The chain uses TRBV13 and TRBJ2-7, with 7 bases identical to TRBD2. Per the germline V gene, CDR1 is PRHDT and CDR2 is FYEKMQ (reference sequence). This CDR3 has 14 amino acids. V lost 2 bases, J lost 4 bases, and 5 bases stayed unmatched. The CDR3 is CASSLRASGYEQYF. For the CDR3, the DNA is TGTGCCAGCAGCTTACGGGCTAGCGGTTACGAGCAGTACTTC.

This sequence joins TRBV2 and TRBJ2-7, with 9 bases aligning to TRBD2. The germline V gene encodes CDR1 SNHLY and CDR2 FYNNEI. The V gene end was trimmed by 3 bases and the J gene end by 0 bases; junction bases not matched to a gene: 18. The CDR3 has 20 amino acids. Written as DNA, the CDR3 is TGTGCCAGCAGTGACCTTCAGGGTAGCGGGAGCCCAATCTTCTCCTACGAGCAGTACTTC. Residues: CASSDLQGSGSPIFSYEQYF.

This clonotype was observed once. The chain combines TRBV4-3 with TRBJ2-1; D is unresolved. The CDR3 loop spans 17 amino acids. V was trimmed by 0 bases and J by 6 bases, leaving 18 bases between them. Germline loops: CDR1 LGHNA, CDR2 YSLEER. CDR3 in amino acids: CASSQDPGPSPPNEQFF. Here the CDR3 DNA reads TGCGCCAGCAGCCAAGATCCGGGTCCCTCTCCCCCCAATGAGCAGTTCTTC.

The gene calls are TRBV28 and TRBJ2-3; D call uncertain. CDR1 and CDR2 from the germline V gene are MDHEN and SYDVKM. Trimming took off 10 bases at V and 0 bases at J, with 11 bases between the two ends. The CDR3 covers 13 residues. The CDR3 loop is CAIRGPSTDTQYF. Written as DNA, the CDR3 is TGTGCCATCCGAGGCCCTAGCACAGATACGCAGTATTTT.

The chain combines TRBV7-6 with TRBJ2-2; maybe TRBD1 (6 bases). Germline lookup yields CDR1 SGHVS and CDR2 FNYEAQ. The CDR3 has 14 amino acids. The V end was cut by 5 bases, the J end by 4 bases, with 11 bases between. CDR3 region: CASSHREGTGELFF. In DNA, the CDR3 is TGTGCCAGCAGCCACAGGGAAGGCACCGGGGAGCTGTTTTTT.